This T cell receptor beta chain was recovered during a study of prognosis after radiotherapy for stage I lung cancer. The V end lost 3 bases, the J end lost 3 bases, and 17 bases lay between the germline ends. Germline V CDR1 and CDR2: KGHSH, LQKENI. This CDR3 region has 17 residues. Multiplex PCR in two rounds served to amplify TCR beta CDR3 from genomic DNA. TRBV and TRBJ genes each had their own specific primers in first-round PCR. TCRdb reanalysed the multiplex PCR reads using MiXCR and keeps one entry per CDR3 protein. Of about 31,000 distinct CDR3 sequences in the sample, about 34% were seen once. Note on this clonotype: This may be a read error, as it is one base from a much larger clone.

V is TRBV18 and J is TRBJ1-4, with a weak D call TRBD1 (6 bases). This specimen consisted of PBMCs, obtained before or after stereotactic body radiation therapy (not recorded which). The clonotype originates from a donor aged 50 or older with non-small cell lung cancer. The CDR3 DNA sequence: TGTGCCAGCTCACCCGGGACACCGCATCGGGCTAATGAAAAACTGTTTTTT. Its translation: CASSPGTPHRANEKLFF.